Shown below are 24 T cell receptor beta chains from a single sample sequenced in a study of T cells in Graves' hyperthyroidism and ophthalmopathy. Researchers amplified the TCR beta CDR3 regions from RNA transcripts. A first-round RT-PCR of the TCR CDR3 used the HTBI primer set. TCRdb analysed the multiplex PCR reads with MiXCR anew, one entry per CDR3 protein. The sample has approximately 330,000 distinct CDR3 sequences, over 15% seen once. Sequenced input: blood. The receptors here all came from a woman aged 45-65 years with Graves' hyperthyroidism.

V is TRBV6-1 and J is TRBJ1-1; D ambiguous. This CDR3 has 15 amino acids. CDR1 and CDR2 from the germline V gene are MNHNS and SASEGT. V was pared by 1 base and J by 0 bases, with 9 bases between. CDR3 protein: CASSEVRPLNTEAFF. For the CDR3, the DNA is TGTGCCAGCAGTGAAGTTCGCCCACTGAACACTGAAGCTTTCTTT.

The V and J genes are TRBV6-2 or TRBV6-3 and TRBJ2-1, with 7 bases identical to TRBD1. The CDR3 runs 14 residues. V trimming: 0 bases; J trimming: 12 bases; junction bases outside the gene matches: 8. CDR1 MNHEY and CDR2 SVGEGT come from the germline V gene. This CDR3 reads CASSYSIPGTVQFF. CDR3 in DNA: TGTGCCAGCAGTTACTCGATCCCCGGGACAGTGCAGTTCTTC.

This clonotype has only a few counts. The CDR3 reads CATSDTRTGAYNEQFF. DNA for the CDR3: TGTGCCACCAGTGACACAAGGACAGGGGCTTACAATGAGCAGTTCTTC. The V gene is TRBV24-1, the J gene TRBJ2-1, with TRBD1 identical over 9 bases. V was clipped by 4 bases and J by 4 bases; unmatched bases: 7. The CDR3 covers 16 residues. In germline, CDR1 is KGHDR, CDR2 SFDVKD.

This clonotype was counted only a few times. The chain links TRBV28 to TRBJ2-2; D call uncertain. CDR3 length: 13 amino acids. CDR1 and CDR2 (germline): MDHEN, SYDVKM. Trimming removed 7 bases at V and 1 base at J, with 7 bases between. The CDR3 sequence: CASITRNTGELFF. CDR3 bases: TGTGCCAGCATTACTCGGAACACCGGGGAGCTGTTTTTT.

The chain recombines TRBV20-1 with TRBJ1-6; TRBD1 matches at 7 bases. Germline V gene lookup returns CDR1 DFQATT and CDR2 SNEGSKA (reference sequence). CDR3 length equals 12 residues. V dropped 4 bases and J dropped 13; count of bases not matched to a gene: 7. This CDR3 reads CSATDRERPLHF. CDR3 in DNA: TGCAGTGCTACCGACAGGGAACGTCCCCTCCACTTT.

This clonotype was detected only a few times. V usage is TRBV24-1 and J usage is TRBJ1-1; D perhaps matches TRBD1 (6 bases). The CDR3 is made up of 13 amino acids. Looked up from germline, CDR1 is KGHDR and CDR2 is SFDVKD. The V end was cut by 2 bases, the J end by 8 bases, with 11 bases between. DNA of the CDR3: TGTGCCACCAGTGATTACGGGGGGCTAGAAGCTTTCTTT. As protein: CATSDYGGLEAFF.

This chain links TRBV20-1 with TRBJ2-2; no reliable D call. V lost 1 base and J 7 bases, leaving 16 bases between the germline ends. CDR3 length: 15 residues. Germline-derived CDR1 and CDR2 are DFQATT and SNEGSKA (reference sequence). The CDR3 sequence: CSARVSPKGNGELFF. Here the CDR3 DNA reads TGCAGTGCTAGAGTGTCCCCCAAGGGAAACGGGGAGCTGTTTTTT.

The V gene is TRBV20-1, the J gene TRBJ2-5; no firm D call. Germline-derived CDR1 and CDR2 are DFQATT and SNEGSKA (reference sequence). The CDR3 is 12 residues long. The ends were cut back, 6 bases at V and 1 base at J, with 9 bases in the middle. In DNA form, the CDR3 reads TGCAGTGCCTACATGACCCAAGAGACCCAGTACTTC. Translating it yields CSAYMTQETQYF.

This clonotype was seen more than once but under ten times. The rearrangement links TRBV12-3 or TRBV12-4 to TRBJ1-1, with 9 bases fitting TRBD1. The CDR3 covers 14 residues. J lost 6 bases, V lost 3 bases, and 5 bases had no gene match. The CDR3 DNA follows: TGTGCCAGCAGTTTGGACAGGGGAAAACCTGAAGCTTTCTTT. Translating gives CASSLDRGKPEAFF.

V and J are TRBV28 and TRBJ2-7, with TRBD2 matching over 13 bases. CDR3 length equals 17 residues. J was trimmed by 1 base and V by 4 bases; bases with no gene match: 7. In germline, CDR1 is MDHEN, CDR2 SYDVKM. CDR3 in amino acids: CASSSRTSGSKSYEQYF. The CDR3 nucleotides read TGTGCCAGCAGTTCCCGGACTAGCGGGAGTAAGTCCTACGAGCAGTACTTC. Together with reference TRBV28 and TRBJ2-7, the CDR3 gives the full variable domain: DVKVTQSSRYLVKRTGEKVFLECVQDMDHENMFWYRQDPGLGLRLIYFSYDVKMKEKGDIPEGYSVSREKKERFSLILESASTNQTSMYLCASSSRTSGSKSYEQYFGPGTRLTVT.

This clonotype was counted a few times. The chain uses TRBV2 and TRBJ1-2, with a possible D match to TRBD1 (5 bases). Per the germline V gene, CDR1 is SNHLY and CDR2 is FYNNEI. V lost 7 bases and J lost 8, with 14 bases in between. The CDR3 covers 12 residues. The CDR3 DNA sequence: TGTGCCAGCATCAGGGATGGGCCCGGCTACACCTTC. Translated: CASIRDGPGYTF.

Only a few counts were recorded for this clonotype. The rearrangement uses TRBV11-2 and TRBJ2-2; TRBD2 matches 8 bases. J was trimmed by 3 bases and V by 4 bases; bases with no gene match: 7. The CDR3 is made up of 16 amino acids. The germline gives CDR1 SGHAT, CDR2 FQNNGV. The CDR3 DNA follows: TGTGCCAGCAGCTATAGCGGGGCGCGGCACACCGGGGAGCTGTTTTTT. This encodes CASSYSGARHTGELFF. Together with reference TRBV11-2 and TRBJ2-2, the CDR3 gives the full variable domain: EAGVAQSPRYKIIEKRQSVAFWCNPISGHATLYWYQQILGQGPKLLIQFQNNGVVDDSQLPKDRFSAERLKGVDSTLKIQPAKLEDSAVYLCASSYSGARHTGELFFGEGSRLTVL.

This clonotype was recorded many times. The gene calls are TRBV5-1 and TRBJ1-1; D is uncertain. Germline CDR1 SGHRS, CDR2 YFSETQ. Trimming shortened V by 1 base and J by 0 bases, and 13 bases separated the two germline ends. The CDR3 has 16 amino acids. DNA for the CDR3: TGCGCCAGCAGCTTGTCGATGGGATCCATGAACACTGAAGCTTTCTTT. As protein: CASSLSMGSMNTEAFF.

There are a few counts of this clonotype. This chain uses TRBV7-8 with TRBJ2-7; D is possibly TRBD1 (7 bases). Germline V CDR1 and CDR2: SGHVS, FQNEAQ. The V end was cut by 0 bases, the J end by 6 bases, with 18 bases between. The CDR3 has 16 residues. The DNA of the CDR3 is TGTGCCAGCAGCTTAGCGGGGGCAGGGGGGAGGAGCGAGCAGTACTTC. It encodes CASSLAGAGGRSEQYF.

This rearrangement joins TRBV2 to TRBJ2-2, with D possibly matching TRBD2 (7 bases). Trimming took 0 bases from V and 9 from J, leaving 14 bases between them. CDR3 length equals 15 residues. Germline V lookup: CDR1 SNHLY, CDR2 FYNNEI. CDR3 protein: CASSEALGGARELFF. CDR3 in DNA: TGTGCCAGCAGTGAAGCGCTTGGGGGGGCTCGGGAGCTGTTTTTT.

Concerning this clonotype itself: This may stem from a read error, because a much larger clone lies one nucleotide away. CDR3 amino acids: CASNLNPSGTDTQYF. CDR3 DNA sequence: TGTGCCAGCAACTTAAATCCTAGCGGCACAGATACGCAGTATTTT. The V and J genes are TRBV7-3 and TRBJ2-3; a possible D gene is TRBD2 (6 bases). The germline V gene encodes CDR1 SGHTA and CDR2 FQGTGA. The CDR3 has 15 residues.

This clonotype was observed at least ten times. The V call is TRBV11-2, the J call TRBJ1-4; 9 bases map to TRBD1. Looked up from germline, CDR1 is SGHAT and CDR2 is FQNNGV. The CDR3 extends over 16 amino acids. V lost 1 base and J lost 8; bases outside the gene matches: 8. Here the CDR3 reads CASSLGRSGTGEKLFF. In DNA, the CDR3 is TGTGCCAGCAGCTTAGGAAGATCCGGGACAGGGGAAAAACTGTTTTTT.

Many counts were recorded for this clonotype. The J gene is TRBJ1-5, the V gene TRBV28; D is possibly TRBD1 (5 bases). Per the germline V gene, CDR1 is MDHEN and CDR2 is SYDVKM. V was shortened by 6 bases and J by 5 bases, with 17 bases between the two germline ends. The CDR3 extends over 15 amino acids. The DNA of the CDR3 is TGTGCCAGCAGCCTCGCAGGGCAGGGAGATCAGCCCCAGCATTTT. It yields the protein CASSLAGQGDQPQHF.

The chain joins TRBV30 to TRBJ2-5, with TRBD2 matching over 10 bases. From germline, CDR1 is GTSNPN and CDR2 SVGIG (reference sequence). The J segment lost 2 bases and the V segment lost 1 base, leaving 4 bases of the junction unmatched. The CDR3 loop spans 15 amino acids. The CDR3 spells CAWSELAGPQETQYF. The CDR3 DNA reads TGTGCCTGGAGTGAACTAGCGGGACCACAAGAGACCCAGTACTTC. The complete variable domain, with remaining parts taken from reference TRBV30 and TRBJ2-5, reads SQTIHQWPATLVQPVGSPLSLECTVEGTSNPNLYWYRQAAGRGLQLLFYSVGIGQISSEVPQNLSASRPQDRQFILSSKKLLLSDSGFYLCAWSELAGPQETQYFGPGTRLLVL.

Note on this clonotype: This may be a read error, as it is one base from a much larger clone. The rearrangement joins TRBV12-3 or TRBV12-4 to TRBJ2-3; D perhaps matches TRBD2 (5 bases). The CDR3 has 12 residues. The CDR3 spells CASVRLGDMQYF. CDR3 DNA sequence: TGTGCCAGCGTCCGTTTGGGAGATATGCAGTATTTT.

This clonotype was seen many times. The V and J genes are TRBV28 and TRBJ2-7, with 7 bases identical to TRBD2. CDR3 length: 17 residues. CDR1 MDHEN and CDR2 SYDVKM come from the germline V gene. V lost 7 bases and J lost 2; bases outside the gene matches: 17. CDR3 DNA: TGTGCCAGCACATCGGGGGGTGGCTGGGGGACCGCCTACGAGCAGTACTTC. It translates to CASTSGGGWGTAYEQYF.

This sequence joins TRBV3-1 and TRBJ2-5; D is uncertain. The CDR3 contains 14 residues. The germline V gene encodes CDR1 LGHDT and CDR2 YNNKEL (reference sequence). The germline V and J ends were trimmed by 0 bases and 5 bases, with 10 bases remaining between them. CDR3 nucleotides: TGTGCCAGCAGCCAAGAAATTCCGCCGGAGACCCAGTACTTC. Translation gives CASSQEIPPETQYF.

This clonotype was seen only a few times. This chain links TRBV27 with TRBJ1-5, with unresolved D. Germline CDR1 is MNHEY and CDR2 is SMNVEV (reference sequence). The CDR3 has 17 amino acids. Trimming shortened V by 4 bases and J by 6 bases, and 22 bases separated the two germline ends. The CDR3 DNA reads TGTGCCAGCAGTTCAACCCCGAACATGGGGATGGGTCAGCCCCAGCATTTT. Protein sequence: CASSSTPNMGMGQPQHF.

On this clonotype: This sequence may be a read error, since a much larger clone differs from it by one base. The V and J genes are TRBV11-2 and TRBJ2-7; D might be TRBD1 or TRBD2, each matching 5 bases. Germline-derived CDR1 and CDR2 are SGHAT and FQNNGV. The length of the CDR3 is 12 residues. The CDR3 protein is CASSLGRDEQCF. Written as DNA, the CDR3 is TGTGCCAGCAGCTTAGGCAGGGACGAGCAGTGCTTC.